This TCR beta chain was identified in a study of T cell clones after liver transplantation. Across the study: TCRbeta sequencing after a pre-transplant mixed lymphocyte reaction identified graft-donor-reactive clones, later tracked in post-transplant blood. Tolerance: complete withdrawal held at least one year, liver enzymes staying within twice normal.

TCRdb's copy holds only in-frame clones and misses some; the assay was immunoSEQ multiplex PCR. The sample shows roughly 15,000 clones, roughly 91% of them seen only once. Thawed unstimulated PBMCs were FACS-sorted by CD3, CD4 and CD8 into two populations. The V gene's germline CDR1 is MNHEY and CDR2 SMNVEV (reference sequence). The germline V and J ends were trimmed by 8 bases and 5 bases, with 12 bases remaining between them. The CDR3 contains 12 residues. The receptor's source is a human donor who received a liver transplant. This sample comprised CD8+ T cells from blood, obtained before liver transplant. The chain has TRBV27 and TRBJ1-1; D perhaps matches TRBD1 (6 bases). CDR3 in DNA: TGTGCCAGCGGGGTAGGGGGTACTGAAGCTTTCTTT. Protein sequence: CASGVGGTEAFF.